The 28 T cell receptor beta chains reported below all come from one sample, sequenced in a study of tissue T cells after allogeneic stem cell transplantation. Clones were sequenced by immunoSEQ multiplex PCR, and TCRdb holds only the in-frame ones, with some missing. The sample lists approximately 3,500 clones; 40% to 55% were seen once. Described time point: mouse harvest day 14 after allogeneic transplant. Each mouse received 10^7 T-cell-depleted marrow cells plus 10^6 splenic CD5+ T cells by tail vein. The sample taken for sequencing was gut tissue. The receptor source for this set is a female BALB/c mouse given C57BL/6 T cells with graft-versus-host disease after an allogeneic hematopoietic cell transplant.

To note about this clone: All gene names here are mouse names. Sequencing ends 1 residue short of the CDR3 end; the germline J gene provides the rest. The chain uses TRBV26 and TRBJ1-2; 8 bases line up with TRBD1. CDR1 and CDR2 (germline): KGHPV, FQNQEV (reference sequence). The V and J ends lost 4 bases and 7 bases, in that order; junction bases with no gene match: 5. CDR3 length: 13 amino acids. Partial CDR3 DNA: TGTGCCAGCAGTCCCGGACAGGGCCTCGACTACACC. The encoded protein is CASSPGQGLDYT. The complete CDR3 reads CASSPGQGLDYTF.

In the case of this clone: Genes here carry mouse names. The CDR3 bases that were read are TGCTCCAGCAGTCAACCAGATTCTGGAAATACGCTCTAT. Protein product: CSSSQPDSGNTLY. The entire CDR3 is CSSSQPDSGNTLYF. V and J are TRBV23 and TRBJ1-3; TRBD1 reflects the table's D call only, with no check against the DNA. Sequencing ends 1 residue short of the CDR3 end; the germline J gene provides the rest. The germline CDR1 and CDR2 sequences are KGHTA and FQNQQP. The CDR3 spans 14 residues.

Concerning this clone itself: Gene names and germline refer to mouse. The read halts 1 residue ahead of the CDR3 end, with the missing end drawn from the germline J gene. The V call is TRBV13-3, the J call TRBJ2-5; tentatively, D is TRBD2 (7 bases). The CDR3 spans 14 residues. The germline V gene encodes CDR1 NNHDY and CDR2 SYVADS. V lost 5 bases and J 5 bases, leaving 15 bases between the germline ends. CDR3 sequence: CASSGGQGADTQYF. CDR3 bases read: TGTGCCAGCAGCGGGGGGCAGGGTGCAGACACCCAGTAC.

A word on this clone: Each gene name is a mouse one. Read coverage stops 1 residue before the CDR3 terminus; the germline J gene supplies the remainder. The chain uses TRBV4 and TRBJ2-5; TRBD2 matches 10 bases. With 5 bases clipped from V and 6 bases from J, the junction kept 5 bases outside the gene matches. CDR3 size: 14 residues. The germline V gene has CDR1 LGHDT and CDR2 YNNKQL (reference sequence). The CDR3 sequence is CASSNWGGVDTQYF. The CDR3 DNA, read in part, is TGTGCCAGCAGCAACTGGGGGGGTGTGGACACCCAGTAC. Drawing the rest from reference TRBV4 and TRBJ2-5, the complete variable domain is ETAVFQTPNYHVTQVGNEVSFNCKQTLGHDTMYWYKQDSKKLLKIMFSYNNKQLIVNETVPRRFSPQSSDKAHLNLRIKSVEPEDSAVYLCASSNWGGVDTQYFGPGTRLLVL.

As to this clone: This likely reflects a read error, since a far larger clone is one base away. Gene names and germline match the mouse. The CDR3 goes on 1 residue after the read ends, and that part is filled in from the germline J gene. The gene calls are TRBV16 and TRBJ1-5; D not certain. V lost 4 bases and J 3 bases, leaving 7 bases between the germline ends. This CDR3 region has 13 residues. Germline-derived CDR1 and CDR2 are SGHSA and FRNQAP. The covered CDR3 bases are TGTGCAAGCAGCTCAACAGTCAACCAGGCTCCGCTT. It is translated as CASSSTVNQAPL. The full CDR3 is CASSSTVNQAPLF.

Comments on this clone: Mouse names are used for the genes. The sequenced fragment ends 1 residue before the CDR3 boundary, so the rest is inferred from the germline J gene. The rearrangement joins TRBV3 to TRBJ1-3; TRBD1 might be the D (6 bases). The CDR3 loop spans 12 amino acids. Germline V lookup: CDR1 SNHLY, CDR2 FYNGKV (reference sequence). V was shortened by 5 bases and J by 6 bases, with 8 bases between the two germline ends. The CDR3 here is CASSRDKNTLYF. Partial CDR3 DNA: TGTGCCAGCAGCCGGGACAAAAATACGCTCTAT.

Comments on this clone: All gene names here are mouse names. The missing CDR3 end, 1 residue past where the read stops, is filled in from the germline J gene. The chain employs TRBV29 and TRBJ1-6; D gene uncertain. TRBJ1-6 is known as an ORF, though its function is uncertain. This CDR3 is 12 amino acids long. Germline V gene lookup returns CDR1 MSHET and CDR2 SYDVDS. V lost 5 bases to trimming and J lost 5 bases, with 4 bases between them. CDR3 residues: CASSPHNSPLYF. The sequenced part of the CDR3 DNA is TGTGCTAGCAGTCCTCATAATTCGCCCCTCTAC.

By sample share, this clone is large. Gene labels here are mouse ones. The read terminates 1 residue ahead of where the CDR3 ends, so the germline J gene completes it. The rearrangement uses TRBV1 and TRBJ1-4, with TRBD1 as a possible D gene (6 bases). Germline values: CDR1 NSQYPW, CDR2 LRSPGD (reference sequence). V was cut by 3 bases and J by 2 bases, with 7 bases left in between. The CDR3 is 14 amino acids. CDR3 DNA (partial): TGCACCTGCAGTGCCGGGACATCCAACGAAAGATTATTT. This translates into CTCSAGTSNERLF. The whole CDR3 region reads CTCSAGTSNERLFF.

Concerning this clone: Any gene name here is a mouse gene name. The CDR3 end falls 1 residue outside the read, so it is completed with the germline J gene. The chain carries TRBV2 and TRBJ2-7, with TRBD1 matching 11 bases. The CDR3 loop spans 14 amino acids. The ends lost 4 bases at V and 3 bases at J; junction bases unmatched: 2. CDR1 and CDR2 (germline): LGHNA, YSYQKL. The part of the CDR3 DNA that was read is TGTGCCAGCAGCCCGGGACAGGGGGTCTATGAACAGTAC. This translates into CASSPGQGVYEQY. The entire CDR3 sequence reads CASSPGQGVYEQYF.

As for this clone: Mouse gene names apply. The read finishes 1 residue shy of the CDR3 end, and the germline J gene is used to complete it. The rearrangement uses TRBV13-1 and TRBJ1-1; D is perhaps TRBD1 (5 bases). The germline V gene encodes CDR1 NSHNY and CDR2 SYGAGN. V was pared by 1 base and J by 0 bases, with 7 bases between. The CDR3 runs 14 residues. The covered CDR3 bases are TGTGCCAGCAGTGATCAGGGTCCAAACACAGAAGTCTTC. Amino acids: CASSDQGPNTEVF. The full CDR3 reads CASSDQGPNTEVFF.

A word on this clone: Any gene name here is a mouse gene name. The CDR3 region is CASRGQGDTEVFF. The CDR3 bases that were read are TGTGCCAGCAGGGGACAGGGAGACACAGAAGTCTTC. The chain carries TRBV26 and TRBJ1-1; 9 bases fit TRBD1. The read terminates 1 residue ahead of where the CDR3 ends, so the germline J gene completes it. Germline lookup yields CDR1 KGHPV and CDR2 FQNQEV (reference sequence). The CDR3 length is 13 residues. J gave up 3 bases and V 6 bases, and 2 bases lay outside the gene matches.

This clone is judged medium-sized. Gene names and germline refer to mouse. The sequence runs out 1 residue before the end of the CDR3; the remainder is reconstructed from the germline J gene. The V gene is TRBV26, the J gene TRBJ2-4; D possibly uses TRBD1 or TRBD2 (5 bases each). The CDR3 covers 12 residues. The V gene lost 6 bases and the J gene lost 5 bases, with 9 bases spanning the gap. Germline V gene sequence: CDR1 KGHPV, CDR2 FQNQEV (reference sequence). The CDR3 spells CASSRDVNTLYF. CDR3 bases read: TGTGCCAGCAGCCGGGACGTAAACACCTTGTAC. Drawing the rest from reference TRBV26 and TRBJ2-4, the complete variable domain is NSKVIQTPRYLVKGQGQKAKMRCIPEKGHPVVFWYQQNKNNEFKFLINFQNQEVLQQIDMTEKRFSAECPSNSPCSLEIQSSEAGDSALYLCASSRDVNTLYFGAGTRLSVL.

Notes on this clone: Gene names are mouse gene names. The read comes to an end 1 residue before the CDR3 does, leaving the germline J gene to fill in the end. This rearrangement joins TRBV26 to TRBJ1-4; perhaps TRBD1 as D (6 bases). The germline V gene encodes CDR1 KGHPV and CDR2 FQNQEV (reference sequence). Trimming stripped 6 bases from V and 3 bases from J, with 11 bases between. The CDR3 is 14 amino acids. The CDR3 region is CASRSGTPNERLFF. The DNA read from the CDR3 is TGTGCCAGCAGGTCCGGGACACCCAACGAAAGATTATTT.

A note on this clone: These gene names are mouse names. Sequencing ends 1 residue short of the CDR3 end; the germline J gene provides the rest. The gene calls are TRBV26 and TRBJ2-3; the match to TRBD1 covers 8 bases. V shed 6 bases and J 1 base; nucleotides not matched to a gene: 6. CDR3 size: 15 residues. Germline assignment: CDR1 KGHPV and CDR2 FQNQEV (reference sequence). The CDR3 region is CASRQGAGGAETLYF. The sequenced part of the CDR3 DNA is TGTGCCAGCAGGCAGGGGGCGGGTGGTGCAGAAACGCTGTAT.

Comments on this clone: Gene names denote mouse genes. With the read ending 1 residue before the CDR3 end, the germline J gene is used to fill in that end. This chain links TRBV12-1 with TRBJ2-1; D might be TRBD1 (5 bases). V gave up 2 bases and J gave up 0 bases, with 7 bases separating them. The CDR3 sequence is 14 residues long. Per germline, CDR1 SGHSN and CDR2 HYEKVE. The sequenced part of the CDR3 DNA is TGTGCCAGCTCTCGACAGAATAACTATGCTGAGCAGTTC. Amino acid sequence: CASSRQNNYAEQF. The whole CDR3 sequence is CASSRQNNYAEQFF. The whole variable domain, remainder taken from reference TRBV12-1 and TRBJ2-1, is DSGVVQSPRHIIKEKGGRSVLTCIPISGHSNVVWYQQTLGKELKFLIQHYEKVERDKGFLPSRFSVQQFDDYHSEMNMSALELEDSAMYFCASSRQNNYAEQFFGPGTRLTVL.

Regarding this clone: Germline and genes here are mouse. The read ends 1 residue before the CDR3 terminus; that terminus is restored from the germline J gene. The chain combines TRBV16 with TRBJ2-5; D not resolved. Trimming pared 6 bases from V and 6 bases from J, leaving 7 bases between. The germline V gene has CDR1 SGHSA and CDR2 FRNQAP. CDR3 length: 11 amino acids. CDR3 sequence: CASRQGDTQYF. The sequenced CDR3 bases are TGTGCAAGCAGACAAGGGGACACCCAGTAC. The variable domain in full, completed from reference TRBV16 and TRBJ2-5, reads NAGVIQTPRHKVTGKGQEATLWCEPISGHSAVFWYRQTIVQGLEFLTYFRNQAPIDDSGMPKERFSAQMPNQSHSTLKIQSTQPQDSAVYLCASRQGDTQYFGPGTRLLVL.

A remark on this clone: Gene names denote mouse genes. The read gets to within 1 residue of the CDR3 end, and the germline J gene fills in the rest. This chain connects TRBV26 to TRBJ1-1, with D hard to call. Per the germline V gene, CDR1 is KGHPV and CDR2 is FQNQEV (reference sequence). CDR3 length: 13 residues. The germline V and J ends were trimmed by 4 bases and 0 bases, with 6 bases remaining between them. CDR3 DNA (partial): TGTGCCAGCAGTCCACAAGCAAACACAGAAGTCTTC. This translates into CASSPQANTEVF. The whole CDR3 sequence is CASSPQANTEVFF.

This clone is large. Mouse germline and gene names are used. The observed sequence ends 1 residue before the CDR3 terminus, with the missing tail filled in from the germline J gene. The rearrangement links TRBV16 to TRBJ2-7; tentative D call: TRBD1 (5 bases). The CDR3 loop spans 13 amino acids. Germline V gives CDR1 SGHSA, CDR2 FRNQAP. Trimming took off 5 bases at V and 0 bases at J, with 8 bases between the two ends. Partial CDR3 DNA: TGTGCAAGCAGCCCGACAGTCTCCTATGAACAGTAC. Residues: CASSPTVSYEQY. The entire CDR3 sequence reads CASSPTVSYEQYF.

This clone was seen only a few times. The gene symbols are mouse symbols. The read halts 1 residue ahead of the CDR3 end, with the missing end drawn from the germline J gene. The chain has TRBV26 and TRBJ1-3; D call uncertain. V lost 3 bases and J lost 0, with 9 bases in between. CDR1 KGHPV and CDR2 FQNQEV come from the germline V gene (reference sequence). This CDR3 region has 15 residues. CDR3 sequence reads: CASSLPGNSGNTLYF. CDR3 DNA (partial): TGTGCCAGCAGTCTTCCAGGAAATTCTGGAAATACGCTCTAT.

This clone qualifies as medium-sized. The gene symbols are mouse symbols. The read terminates 1 residue before the CDR3 end, so the remaining end is supplied by the germline J gene. This chain uses TRBV20 with TRBJ2-7, with TRBD1 matching over 9 bases. CDR3 size: 12 residues. Germline CDR1 reads GFQATS; CDR2 reads STVNSAI. Trimming removed 3 bases from V and 5 bases from J; junction bases left unmatched: 2. CDR3 region: CGASRTGDEQYF. The covered CDR3 bases are TGTGGTGCTAGCAGGACAGGGGATGAACAGTAC.

This clone has only a few counts. The germline and genes are mouse ones. The read gets to within 1 residue of the CDR3 end, and the germline J gene fills in the rest. This chain uses TRBV31 with TRBJ2-5, with 10 bases lining up with TRBD2. V trimming: 0 bases; J trimming: 2 bases; junction bases outside the gene matches: 2. The CDR3 consists of 15 residues. The germline CDR1 and CDR2 sequences are GKSSPN and SITVG. CDR3 bases read: TGTGCCTGGAGTCTCAGGACTGGGGGCCAAGACACCCAGTAC. It translates to CAWSLRTGGQDTQY. The full CDR3 protein is CAWSLRTGGQDTQYF.

In the case of this clone: Gene names follow the mouse nomenclature. The read falls 1 residue short of the CDR3 end, and the missing part is taken from the germline J gene. V usage is TRBV26 and J usage is TRBJ2-1, with D possibly TRBD1 on 6 matching bases. The CDR3 loop spans 13 amino acids. The germline V gene encodes CDR1 KGHPV and CDR2 FQNQEV (reference sequence). Between the trimmed V and J ends, which lost 2 bases and 5 bases, there was a span of 7 bases. The CDR3 DNA, read in part, is TGTGCCAGCAGTCTGCGGACAGATGCTGAGCAGTTC. Translation gives CASSLRTDAEQF. The whole CDR3 protein is CASSLRTDAEQFF.

A note on this clone: The genes are named according to mouse. The read terminates 1 residue before the CDR3 end, so the remaining end is supplied by the germline J gene. The rearrangement uses TRBV3 and TRBJ2-3, with D uncertain. This CDR3 has 13 residues. Trimming left V 5 bases short and J 2 bases short, with 8 bases between. Germline assignment: CDR1 SNHLY and CDR2 FYNGKV (reference sequence). The CDR3 reads CASSPRTAETLYF. CDR3 DNA, as far as it was read: TGTGCCAGCAGCCCCCGGACTGCAGAAACGCTGTAT.

This clone qualifies as medium-sized (0.01 to 0.1%). The listed genes are named as in mouse. Partial CDR3 DNA: TGTGCCAGCAGTCTGTGGGACAGTAACTATGCTGAGCAGTTC. It specifies CASSLWDSNYAEQF. The whole CDR3 is CASSLWDSNYAEQFF. The chain is built from TRBV26 and TRBJ2-1; 7 bases map to TRBD1. Read sequence stops 1 residue before the CDR3 end, and the germline J gene provides the missing end. After removal of 1 base from V and 0 bases from J, the junction contained 0 bases not matched to a gene. The CDR3 is 15 residues long. From germline, CDR1 is KGHPV and CDR2 FQNQEV (reference sequence). The whole variable domain, filled in from reference TRBV26 and TRBJ2-1, reads NSKVIQTPRYLVKGQGQKAKMRCIPEKGHPVVFWYQQNKNNEFKFLINFQNQEVLQQIDMTEKRFSAECPSNSPCSLEIQSSEAGDSALYLCASSLWDSNYAEQFFGPGTRLTVL.

On this clone: Gene names are the mouse ones. The observed sequence ends 1 residue before the CDR3 terminus, with the missing tail filled in from the germline J gene. V and J are TRBV23 and TRBJ2-2; the table's D call TRBD1 went unverified against the DNA. Germline CDR1 KGHTA, CDR2 FQNQQP. The CDR3 runs 16 residues. The sequenced CDR3 bases are TGCTCCAGCAGTCAACTCCGAGGGGGCGACACCGGGCAGCTCTAC. It encodes CSSSQLRGGDTGQLY. The whole CDR3 sequence is CSSSQLRGGDTGQLYF.

Notes on this clone: Gene names denote mouse genes. The read is 1 residue too short to cover the CDR3 end, so that end is filled in from the germline J gene. The gene calls are TRBV26 and TRBJ2-5, with D uncertain. The germline V gene encodes CDR1 KGHPV and CDR2 FQNQEV (reference sequence). CDR3 length: 13 amino acids. Deletions cut 2 bases from V and 3 bases from J, with 6 bases between. The CDR3 region is CASSLAGQDTQYF. The sequenced CDR3 bases are TGTGCCAGCAGTCTGGCAGGTCAAGACACCCAGTAC.

In regard to this clone: Here the gene names and germline are mouse. The sequence runs out 1 residue before the end of the CDR3; the remainder is reconstructed from the germline J gene. This sequence joins TRBV2 and TRBJ1-2; 7 nucleotides align to TRBD1. This CDR3 is 15 amino acids long. V was pared by 0 bases and J by 0 bases, with 1 base of the junction left unmatched. Looked up from germline, CDR1 is LGHNA and CDR2 is YSYQKL. CDR3 in amino acids: CASSQEDRANSDYTF. The sequenced CDR3 bases are TGTGCCAGCAGCCAAGAAGACAGGGCAAACTCCGACTACACC.

This clone was seen a handful of times. All gene names here are mouse names. The read gets to within 1 residue of the CDR3 end, and the germline J gene fills in the rest. The chain has TRBV23 and TRBJ1-1; the table's D call, TRBD1, was not checked against the DNA. This CDR3 comprises 14 residues. Germline V gene data show CDR1 as KGHTA and CDR2 as FQNQQP. The part of the CDR3 DNA that was read is TGCTCCAGCAGTCACGGGACAGCAAACACAGAAGTCTTC. This translates into CSSSHGTANTEVF. The full CDR3 is CSSSHGTANTEVFF.